The 32 T cell receptor beta chains below all came from one sample that was sequenced in a study of T cell responses to AZD1222 COVID-19 vaccine. Assay used: immunoSEQ multiplex PCR; TCRdb lists only in-frame clones, some missing. The table has 95,000 to 150,000 clones, about 90% seen once. This sample comprised peripheral blood, obtained on day 0 of AZD1222 vaccination. These receptor sequences come from an adult in good health.

In DNA, the CDR3 is TGTGCCAGCAGTTTATTATTTAGGGGGGTTCATGGCTACACCTTC. Its protein is CASSLLFRGVHGYTF. The rearrangement links TRBV28 to TRBJ1-2, with a weak D call TRBD1 (6 bases). Germline V CDR1 and CDR2: MDHEN, SYDVKM. With 1 base removed from V and 6 bases from J, the gap between germline ends came to 15 bases. This CDR3 contains 15 residues.

This rearrangement joins TRBV15 to TRBJ2-6, with D uncertain. The CDR3 spans 16 residues. Germline V gene lookup returns CDR1 LNHNV and CDR2 YYDKDF (reference sequence). Trimming removed 3 bases from V and 2 bases from J, with 11 bases in between. The CDR3 loop reads CATSRDEGPGANVLTF. The CDR3 nucleotides are TGTGCCACCAGCAGGGACGAAGGGCCTGGGGCCAACGTCCTGACTTTC.

The J gene is TRBJ2-5, the V gene TRBV19; 8 nucleotides line up with TRBD1. CDR3 size: 15 residues. Germline V lookup: CDR1 LNHDA, CDR2 SQIVND (reference sequence). J gave up 5 bases and V 5 bases, and 10 bases lay outside the gene matches. The CDR3 protein is CASSDWTGNLETQYF. The CDR3, as DNA: TGTGCCAGTAGTGACTGGACAGGGAATTTGGAGACCCAGTACTTC.

The genes are TRBV4-2 and TRBJ1-5, with a possible D match to TRBD1 (5 bases). The V gene's germline CDR1 is LGHNA and CDR2 YNFKEQ. The CDR3 covers 15 residues. Trimming took off 1 base at V and 3 bases at J, with 10 bases between the two ends. The CDR3 here is CASSQADSFNQPQHF. As DNA, the CDR3 is TGTGCCAGCAGCCAAGCAGACAGTTTCAATCAGCCCCAGCATTTT.

This chain uses TRBV6-2 or TRBV6-3 with TRBJ1-4; unclear D gene. Germline loops: CDR1 MNHEY, CDR2 SVGEGT. V was clipped by 5 bases and J by 6 bases, with 13 bases between them. The CDR3 is 14 residues long. In DNA form, the CDR3 reads TGTGCCAGCAGTGCCTCGTGGATTGATGAAAAACTGTTTTTT. This gives the protein CASSASWIDEKLFF.

Turning to this clone: A much larger clone lies one base from this, so it may be a read error. The chain links TRBV7-9 to TRBJ1-1, with D hard to call. The V gene's germline CDR1 is SEHNR and CDR2 FQNEAQ (reference sequence). The CDR3 length is 14 residues. The CDR3 loop reads CASSLLKLNTESFF. The CDR3 DNA reads TGTGCCAGCAGCTTACTCAAACTGAACACTGAATCTTTCTTT. The full variable domain, with the rest looked up from reference TRBV7-9 and TRBJ1-1, is DTGVSQNPRHKITKRGQNVTFRCDPISEHNRLYWYRQTLGQGPEFLTYFQNEAQLEKSRLLSDRFSAERPKGSFSTLEIQRTEQGDSAMYLCASSLLKLNTESFFGQGTRLTVV.

The rearrangement joins TRBV20-1 to TRBJ2-3; 14 bases map to TRBD2. Germline V gene data show CDR1 as DFQATT and CDR2 as SNEGSKA (reference sequence). There are 18 residues in the CDR3. V shed 3 bases and J 0 bases; nucleotides not matched to a gene: 8. In DNA form, the CDR3 reads TGCAGTGCTAGTTTGGGACTAGCGGGGGCATCTAGCACAGATACGCAGTATTTT. As protein: CSASLGLAGASSTDTQYF.

Only one count was recorded for this clone. The genes are TRBV9 and TRBJ2-7, with 11 bases aligning to TRBD1. The germline CDR1 and CDR2 sequences are SGDLS and YYNGEE. Trimming removed 3 bases from V and 3 bases from J; junction bases left unmatched: 2. The CDR3 runs to 14 residues. CDR3 DNA: TGTGCCAGCAGCGAGGGGACAGGGGGCTACGAGCAGTACTTC. Protein: CASSEGTGGYEQYF. Full variable domain (remainder filled in from reference TRBV9 and TRBJ2-7): DSGVTQTPKHLITATGQRVTLRCSPRSGDLSVYWYQQSLDQGLQFLIQYYNGEERAKGNILERFSAQQFPDLHSELNLSSLELGDSALYFCASSEGTGGYEQYFGPGTRLTVT.

The chain is built from TRBV11-1 and TRBJ2-7; unclear D gene. Trimming shortened V by 1 base and J by 4 bases, and 8 bases separated the two germline ends. The CDR3 runs to 13 residues. Germline values: CDR1 SGHAT, CDR2 FQDESV (reference sequence). The CDR3 DNA sequence: TGTGCCAGCAGCTTAGGTTTGAAATACGAGCAGTACTTC. Residues: CASSLGLKYEQYF.

The chain couples TRBV7-9 to TRBJ2-7; D call uncertain. CDR1 is SEHNR and CDR2 is FQNEAQ in the germline V gene (reference sequence). With 1 base removed from V and 2 bases from J, the gap between germline ends came to 6 bases. The CDR3 runs to 13 residues. Here the CDR3 DNA reads TGTGCCAGCAGCTTAGGAGTTGCCTACGAGCAGTACTTC. Its protein is CASSLGVAYEQYF.

This chain uses TRBV27 with TRBJ2-2, with D unclear. Trimming took off 6 bases at V and 0 bases at J, with 8 bases between the two ends. From germline, CDR1 is MNHEY and CDR2 SMNVEV (reference sequence). The CDR3 runs to 14 residues. As DNA, the CDR3 is TGTGCCAGCAGCCTGCTAGCGAACACCGGGGAGCTGTTTTTT. This gives the protein CASSLLANTGELFF.

The CDR3 sequence: CASRTSFGPQHF. As DNA, the CDR3 is TGTGCCAGCAGGACCTCCTTCGGGCCCCAGCATTTT. The chain uses TRBV12-3 or TRBV12-4 and TRBJ1-5; D not resolved. The CDR3 length is 12 residues. V lost 6 bases, J lost 9 bases, and 12 bases lay in between.

The rearrangement links TRBV9 to TRBJ2-5, with 10 bases identical to TRBD1. Trimming cost V 1 base and J 3 bases; bases outside gene matches: 3. The CDR3 extends over 15 amino acids. CDR1 is SGDLS, CDR2 YYNGEE, per germline. The CDR3 nucleotides read TGTGCCAGCAGCGTACAGGGGACAGGGGAAGAGACCCAGTACTTC. It translates to CASSVQGTGEETQYF. The full variable domain, in which reference TRBV9 and TRBJ2-5 provide the parts outside the CDR3, is DSGVTQTPKHLITATGQRVTLRCSPRSGDLSVYWYQQSLDQGLQFLIQYYNGEERAKGNILERFSAQQFPDLHSELNLSSLELGDSALYFCASSVQGTGEETQYFGPGTRLLVL.

The chain links TRBV7-2 to TRBJ2-6; D remains ambiguous. There are 15 residues in the CDR3. V was cut by 5 bases and J by 0 bases, with 8 bases left in between. Germline V gene lookup returns CDR1 SGHTA and CDR2 FQGNSA. The CDR3 bases are TGTGCCAGCAGCCAGCAGTACTCTGGGGCCAACGTCCTGACTTTC. Its protein is CASSQQYSGANVLTF.

This chain connects TRBV6-5 to TRBJ1-3; 7 positions match TRBD1. V lost 3 bases to trimming and J lost 2 bases; unmatched junction nucleotides: 1. This CDR3 comprises 14 residues. CDR1 is MNHEY, CDR2 SVGAGI, per germline. The CDR3 coding sequence is TGTGCCAGCAGTTATAGGGGGCCTGGAAACACCATATATTTT. The encoded protein is CASSYRGPGNTIYF.

V usage is TRBV4-1 and J usage is TRBJ2-7; maybe TRBD1 (5 bases). Deletions cut 0 bases from V and 6 bases from J, with 6 bases between. Germline CDR1 MGHRA, CDR2 YSYEKL. The CDR3 sequence is 12 residues long. CDR3 region: CASSQDTGEQYF. The CDR3 DNA reads as TGCGCCAGCAGCCAAGATACAGGCGAGCAGTACTTC.

The V and J genes are TRBV6-5 and TRBJ2-7; TRBD2 might be the D (5 bases). The ends were cut back, 2 bases at V and 3 bases at J, with 14 bases in the middle. The CDR3 contains 15 residues. The germline CDR1 and CDR2 sequences are MNHEY and SVGAGI. The CDR3 DNA sequence: TGTGCCAGCAGTTACGAGGGAGCAGAGGGCTACGAGCAGTACTTC. This encodes CASSYEGAEGYEQYF.

V gene TRBV4-1 combines with J gene TRBJ2-1, with TRBD2 matching over 7 bases. The length of the CDR3 is 12 residues. Germline V gene sequence: CDR1 MGHRA, CDR2 YSYEKL. The J segment lost 9 bases and the V segment lost 5 bases, leaving 4 bases of the junction unmatched. CDR3 amino acids: CASSSWGGEQFF. In DNA, the CDR3 is TGCGCCAGCAGCTCGTGGGGGGGTGAGCAGTTCTTC.

This clone showed up just a few times. This chain joins TRBV4-1 and TRBJ1-6; TRBD1 aligns across 8 bases. The CDR3 spans 17 residues. The junction had 8 bases not matched to a gene; V was cut back by 0 bases and J by 7 bases. Germline loops: CDR1 MGHRA, CDR2 YSYEKL. The DNA for the CDR3 is TGCGCCAGCAGCCAAGAAGGACAGGGAAGGCCCAATTCACCCCTCCACTTT. As protein: CASSQEGQGRPNSPLHF.

V usage is TRBV6-4 and J usage is TRBJ2-2; TRBD1 agrees at 7 bases. V lost 2 bases and J lost 1; bases outside the gene matches: 7. The V gene's germline CDR1 is MRHNA and CDR2 SNTAGT. This CDR3 region has 17 residues. The CDR3 spells CASSDRINRGNTGELFF. In DNA, the CDR3 is TGTGCCAGCAGTGACCGAATCAACAGGGGGAACACCGGGGAGCTGTTTTTT.

J is TRBJ2-3 and V is TRBV7-2, with D perhaps assigned TRBD1 or TRBD2 (5 bases each). Germline loops: CDR1 SGHTA, CDR2 FQGNSA. This CDR3 comprises 15 residues. V was shortened by 5 bases and J by 2 bases, with 14 bases between the two germline ends. Here the CDR3 reads CASSDGTVFTDTQYF. The CDR3 DNA sequence: TGTGCCAGCAGCGACGGGACCGTCTTCACAGATACGCAGTATTTT.

The chain employs TRBV10-3 and TRBJ1-2, with 7 nucleotides matching TRBD1. V was clipped by 4 bases and J by 4 bases; unmatched bases: 12. The germline V gene encodes CDR1 ENHRY and CDR2 SYGVKD. The CDR3 extends over 16 amino acids. CDR3 loop: CAISVDRDKGGYGYTF. CDR3 coding DNA: TGTGCCATCAGTGTAGACAGGGATAAGGGTGGCTATGGCTACACCTTC.

This rearrangement joins TRBV11-3 to TRBJ1-1, with D perhaps matching TRBD1 (5 bases). With 7 bases removed from V and 0 bases from J, the gap between germline ends came to 15 bases. CDR1 is SGHNT and CDR2 is YENEEA in the germline V gene. The CDR3 sequence is 15 residues long. CDR3 sequence (DNA): TGTGCCAGCACCCACCGGGAGGGGATGAACACTGAAGCTTTCTTT. Translating gives CASTHREGMNTEAFF.

V and J are TRBV7-9 and TRBJ1-2, with D tentatively TRBD1 (6 bases). This CDR3 is 13 amino acids long. V lost 2 bases and J lost 5, with 9 bases in between. Germline lookup yields CDR1 SEHNR and CDR2 FQNEAQ (reference sequence). The CDR3 coding sequence is TGTGCCAGCAGCTTATTTCAGGGGTATGGCTACACCTTC. It translates to CASSLFQGYGYTF.

This clone was seen a single time. V and J are TRBV12-5 and TRBJ2-1; TRBD2 matches at 8 bases. V was pared by 1 base and J by 9 bases, with 5 bases of the junction left unmatched. This CDR3 spans 14 amino acids. Germline lookup yields CDR1 LGHNT and CDR2 FRNRAP. This CDR3 reads CASGLGLASGEQFF. CDR3 in DNA: TGTGCTAGTGGTTTGGGACTAGCGTCGGGTGAGCAGTTCTTC.

The chain couples TRBV7-9 to TRBJ2-7, with TRBD1 matching 7 bases. Germline lookup yields CDR1 SEHNR and CDR2 FQNEAQ (reference sequence). Trimming removed 5 bases from V and 3 bases from J; junction bases left unmatched: 4. The CDR3 sequence is 13 residues long. The CDR3 sequence: CASSLSGGYEQYF. The CDR3, as DNA: TGTGCCAGCAGCCTGTCAGGGGGCTACGAGCAGTACTTC. Using reference TRBV7-9 and TRBJ2-7 for the parts outside the CDR3, the full variable domain is DTGVSQNPRHKITKRGQNVTFRCDPISEHNRLYWYRQTLGQGPEFLTYFQNEAQLEKSRLLSDRFSAERPKGSFSTLEIQRTEQGDSAMYLCASSLSGGYEQYFGPGTRLTVT.

The V call is TRBV6-5, the J call TRBJ2-7; D is undetermined. V was shortened by 7 bases and J by 1 base, with 11 bases between the two germline ends. The CDR3 has 13 amino acids. Per germline, CDR1 MNHEY and CDR2 SVGAGI. This chain's CDR3 is CASIRNPSYEQYF. The CDR3 DNA reads as TGTGCCAGCATCCGAAATCCTTCCTACGAGCAGTACTTC.

V is TRBV29-1 and J is TRBJ2-5; unclear D gene. Germline CDR1 SQVTM, CDR2 ANQGSEA. Trimming pared 5 bases from V and 0 bases from J, leaving 7 bases between. This CDR3 has 12 amino acids. The CDR3: CSVWSDQETQYF. As DNA, the CDR3 is TGCAGCGTTTGGTCGGACCAAGAGACCCAGTACTTC.

V gene TRBV27 combines with J gene TRBJ2-7; unclear D gene. Between the trimmed V and J ends, which lost 2 bases and 6 bases, there was a span of 8 bases. Looked up from germline, CDR1 is MNHEY and CDR2 is SMNVEV (reference sequence). The CDR3 has 12 residues. CDR3 in DNA: TGTGCCAGCAGTTTAATAGGGTTCGAGCAGTACTTC. It encodes CASSLIGFEQYF.

The chain carries TRBV7-2 and TRBJ2-7; the match to TRBD1 covers 8 bases. CDR3 size: 18 residues. Trimming at V came to 0 bases and at J to 4 bases, leaving 14 bases not matched to a gene. Germline V gives CDR1 SGHTA, CDR2 FQGNSA. Here the CDR3 DNA reads TGTGCCAGCAGCTTAGCGGGTTTTAGTGACAGGGGACCATACGAGCAGTACTTC. Protein product: CASSLAGFSDRGPYEQYF. Variable domain in full (rest from reference TRBV7-2 and TRBJ2-7): GAGVSQSPSNKVTEKGKDVELRCDPISGHTALYWYRQSLGQGLEFLIYFQGNSAPDKSGLPSDRFSAERTGGSVSTLTIQRTQQEDSAVYLCASSLAGFSDRGPYEQYFGPGTRLTVT.

The V call is TRBV5-1, the J call TRBJ2-3, with D hard to call. The germline gives CDR1 SGHRS, CDR2 YFSETQ. The V and J ends lost 4 bases and 6 bases respectively, with 12 bases between them. The CDR3 contains 13 residues. CDR3 sequence reads: CASSGEAWDTQYF. DNA of the CDR3: TGCGCCAGCAGCGGCGAGGCTTGGGATACGCAGTATTTT.

This chain joins TRBV6-5 and TRBJ2-7; 7 bases are a match to TRBD1. From germline, CDR1 is MNHEY and CDR2 SVGAGI. This CDR3 has 13 amino acids. With V trimmed by 6 bases and J by 4 bases, 6 bases remained unmatched. The CDR3 DNA reads as TGTGCCAGCAGGTCCAGGGGGTGGTACGAGCAGTACTTC. Translated: CASRSRGWYEQYF.